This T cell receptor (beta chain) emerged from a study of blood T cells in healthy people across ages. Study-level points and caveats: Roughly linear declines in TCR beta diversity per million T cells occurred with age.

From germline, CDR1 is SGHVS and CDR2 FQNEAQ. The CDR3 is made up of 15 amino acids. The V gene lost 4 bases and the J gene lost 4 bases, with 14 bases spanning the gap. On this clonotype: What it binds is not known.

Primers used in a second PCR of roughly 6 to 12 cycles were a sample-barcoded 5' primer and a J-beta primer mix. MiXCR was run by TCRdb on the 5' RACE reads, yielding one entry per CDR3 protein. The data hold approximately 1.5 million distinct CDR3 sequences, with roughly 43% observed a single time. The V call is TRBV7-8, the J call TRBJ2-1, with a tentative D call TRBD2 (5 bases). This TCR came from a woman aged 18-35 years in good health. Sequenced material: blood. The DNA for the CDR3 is TGTGCCAGCAGCTGGTTTCGGGGATCATACAATGAGCAGTTCTTC. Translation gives CASSWFRGSYNEQFF.